A selection of T cell receptor beta chains follows, all from one sample in a study of CXCR3-negative and CXCR3-positive naive CD8 T cells. TCRdb re-analyzed the 5' RACE reads; it lists each CDR3 protein once, without DNA. The clone table shows approximately 39,000 distinct CDR3 sequences, with the ten largest holding 13% to 15%. The sequenced material came from memory CD8+ T cells from blood. The receptors shown here come from a human donor in good health. Some clones in this sample may be carry-over from other donors' samples. CDR3s include the opening cysteine and the closing phenylalanine or tryptophan.

j_gene,v_gene,CDR3aa
TRBJ2-7,TRBV29-1,CSVGQGQEYEQYF
TRBJ2-2,TRBV7-6,CASSPGTDYSGELFF
TRBJ2-7,TRBV5-5,CANPVGGNEQYF
TRBJ2-2,TRBV2,CASSAGAELFF
TRBJ2-7,TRBV6-1,CASSELAESSYEQYF
TRBJ1-1,TRBV9,CASSVPGQGAAEAFF
TRBJ1-1,TRBV6-5,CASSKDSGLAEAFF
TRBJ2-7,TRBV2,CASTPGQVAPYEQYF
TRBJ1-1,TRBV5-1,CASSANINTEAFF
TRBJ2-1,TRBV28,CASSLVLSGVGSYNEQFF
TRBJ2-3,TRBV7-8,CASSLTGDTQYF
TRBJ2-6,TRBV28,CASSLRGIRANVLTF
TRBJ2-2,TRBV15,CATSIGRGRTGELFF
TRBJ2-2,TRBV4-3,CASSQVIGNTGELFF